One and the same sample provided the 21 T cell receptor beta chains below, sequenced in a study of blood T cell repertoires in COVID-19. Clones were sequenced by immunoSEQ multiplex PCR, and TCRdb holds only the in-frame ones, with some missing. The sample carries about 78,000 clones, around nine tenths recorded once. The sequencing sample was made of peripheral blood. The receptor set was obtained from a man aged 50 or older with active or convalescent COVID-19.

The V and J genes are TRBV9 and TRBJ2-2; TRBD1 matches at 10 bases. There are 16 residues in the CDR3. Trimming at V came to 0 bases and at J to 7 bases, leaving 6 bases not matched to a gene. Germline loops: CDR1 SGDLS, CDR2 YYNGEE. The CDR3 region is CASSVEGQGKVGELFF. The CDR3 coding sequence is TGTGCCAGCAGCGTAGAGGGACAGGGGAAGGTCGGGGAGCTGTTTTTT. Full variable domain (rest looked up from reference TRBV9 and TRBJ2-2): DSGVTQTPKHLITATGQRVTLRCSPRSGDLSVYWYQQSLDQGLQFLIQYYNGEERAKGNILERFSAQQFPDLHSELNLSSLELGDSALYFCASSVEGQGKVGELFFGEGSRLTVL.

This clone was recorded once. This chain uses TRBV6-2 or TRBV6-3 with TRBJ2-1, with D possibly being TRBD2 (5 bases). CDR3 size: 18 residues. V gave up 0 bases and J gave up 1 base, with 16 bases separating them. The germline V gene has CDR1 MNHEY and CDR2 SVGEGT. The CDR3 coding sequence is TGTGCCAGCAGTTACTCACTACTAGTAAAAAATTCCTACAATGAGCAGTTCTTC. Protein sequence: CASSYSLLVKNSYNEQFF.

The chain combines TRBV4-1 with TRBJ2-3, with TRBD2 identical over 16 bases. Germline V gives CDR1 MGHRA, CDR2 YSYEKL. The CDR3 consists of 20 residues. Unmatched junction bases numbered 10, after V lost 4 bases and J lost 0 bases. Written as DNA, the CDR3 is TGCGCCAGCAGCCTTCTTGGGACTAGCGGGGGGGACGTAAGCACAGATACGCAGTATTTT. It yields the protein CASSLLGTSGGDVSTDTQYF.

The rearrangement joins TRBV28 to TRBJ1-2; no clear D gene. The CDR3 covers 12 residues. Deletions cut 3 bases from V and 8 bases from J, with 10 bases between. The germline V gene encodes CDR1 MDHEN and CDR2 SYDVKM. The DNA of the CDR3 is TGTGCCAGCAGTTTTCTCCGGAGCGGCTACACCTTC. Translation: CASSFLRSGYTF.

This chain uses TRBV6-5 with TRBJ1-2, with 7 bases that match TRBD1. Germline CDR1 and CDR2: MNHEY and SVGAGI. The CDR3 has 13 residues. This CDR3 reads CATRGNTIYGYTF. The CDR3 DNA reads as TGTGCAACCAGGGGGAATACTATCTATGGCTACACCTTC.

The CDR3 sequence is CASSYSGETEAFF. The DNA for the CDR3 is TGTGCCAGCAGTTATTCAGGCGAGACTGAAGCTTTCTTT. V is TRBV27 and J is TRBJ1-1; D unresolved. The CDR3 length is 13 residues. The germline V and J ends were trimmed by 4 bases and 5 bases, with 11 bases remaining between them. The germline V gene has CDR1 MNHEY and CDR2 SMNVEV (reference sequence).

This chain uses TRBV9 with TRBJ2-2; D might be TRBD2 (5 bases). Looked up from germline, CDR1 is SGDLS and CDR2 is YYNGEE. With 0 bases removed from V and 1 base from J, the gap between germline ends came to 10 bases. CDR3 length equals 16 residues. CDR3: CASSVGGPLNTGELFF. CDR3 DNA: TGTGCCAGCAGCGTAGGCGGGCCCCTGAACACCGGGGAGCTGTTTTTT.

The rearrangement uses TRBV5-1 and TRBJ1-4; 10 bases agree with TRBD1. The CDR3 length is 17 residues. Trimming at V came to 0 bases and at J to 2 bases, leaving 4 bases not matched to a gene. CDR1 and CDR2 (germline): SGHRS, YFSETQ. The CDR3 is CASSLGTGGNTNEKLFF. CDR3 DNA: TGCGCCAGCAGCTTGGGGACAGGGGGGAATACTAATGAAAAACTGTTTTTT.

The chain carries TRBV5-1 and TRBJ2-2; D not resolved. CDR1 and CDR2 from the germline V gene are SGHRS and YFSETQ. V was pared by 0 bases and J by 6 bases, with 12 bases between. This CDR3 comprises 15 residues. The CDR3 DNA is TGCGCCAGCAGCTTGGAAGCAGTACGGGCCGGGGAGCTGTTTTTT. Protein sequence: CASSLEAVRAGELFF. The variable domain in full, with the rest retrieved from reference TRBV5-1 and TRBJ2-2, is KAGVTQTPRYLIKTRGQQVTLSCSPISGHRSVSWYQQTPGQGLQFLFEYFSETQRNKGNFPGRFSGRQFSNSRSEMNVSTLELGDSALYLCASSLEAVRAGELFFGEGSRLTVL.

The genes are TRBV6-1 and TRBJ1-2; 10 nucleotides align to TRBD1. The length of the CDR3 is 15 residues. CDR1 and CDR2 (germline): MNHNS, SASEGT. The V and J ends lost 2 bases and 6 bases, in that order; junction bases with no gene match: 6. The CDR3 protein is CASSELAGQGNGYTF. DNA of the CDR3: TGTGCCAGCAGTGAATTGGCGGGACAGGGGAATGGCTACACCTTC.

The V call is TRBV12-3 or TRBV12-4, the J call TRBJ1-4; TRBD1 is a possible D gene (5 bases). CDR3 length: 13 residues. The germline V and J ends were trimmed by 2 bases and 13 bases, with 14 bases remaining between them. CDR3 DNA: TGTGCCAGCAGTTTATCGGGGACTGGGGGACTGTTTTTT. This gives the protein CASSLSGTGGLFF.

The CDR3 DNA sequence: TGTGCCAGTAGTGTCGACAAATACAATGAGCAGTTCTTC. It is translated as CASSVDKYNEQFF. V usage is TRBV19 and J usage is TRBJ2-1; D is unresolved. V was cut by 5 bases and J by 4 bases, with 9 bases left in between. The CDR3 covers 13 residues. Per germline, CDR1 LNHDA and CDR2 SQIVND (reference sequence). Based on the CDR3 plus reference TRBV19 and TRBJ2-1, the full variable domain is DGGITQSPKYLFRKEGQNVTLSCEQNLNHDAMYWYRQDPGQGLRLIYYSQIVNDFQKGDIAEGYSVSREKKESFPLTVTSAQKNPTAFYLCASSVDKYNEQFFGPGTRLTVL.

J is TRBJ1-4 and V is TRBV9, with 8 bases identical to TRBD1. V lost 0 bases, J lost 6 bases, and 4 bases stayed unmatched. The V gene's germline CDR1 is SGDLS and CDR2 YYNGEE. CDR3 length: 15 residues. CDR3 nucleotides: TGTGCCAGCAGCGTAGCGGGACAGGACTATGAAAAACTGTTTTTT. Translating it yields CASSVAGQDYEKLFF.

This clone was observed a handful of times. The chain has TRBV18 and TRBJ1-6; 7 nucleotides align to TRBD1. The CDR3 sequence is 16 residues long. CDR1 KGHSH and CDR2 LQKENI come from the germline V gene. Trimming removed 3 bases from V and 7 bases from J; junction bases left unmatched: 9. This chain's CDR3 is CASSPPLQGSNSPLHF. The DNA for the CDR3 is TGTGCCAGCTCACCGCCCCTACAGGGGAGCAATTCACCCCTCCACTTT.

The CDR3 sequence: CASSTGRDQPQHF. The CDR3 DNA sequence: TGTGCCAGCAGTACAGGGAGGGATCAGCCCCAGCATTTT. The chain recombines TRBV6-6 with TRBJ1-5; D possibly corresponds to TRBD1 (6 bases). The CDR3 spans 13 residues. V was clipped by 5 bases and J by 5 bases, with 10 bases between them. Germline V gene sequence: CDR1 MNHNY, CDR2 SVGAGI (reference sequence).

The rearrangement links TRBV7-9 to TRBJ2-7, with 8 bases matching TRBD1. CDR3 length equals 14 residues. Germline CDR1 and CDR2: SEHNR and FQNEAQ (reference sequence). The junction had 3 bases not matched to a gene; V was cut back by 0 bases and J by 5 bases. The CDR3 DNA sequence: TGTGCCAGCAGCTTAGCACAGGGGGTTAACGAGCAGTACTTC. It is translated as CASSLAQGVNEQYF.

This chain connects TRBV5-1 to TRBJ1-4, with 8 bases identical to TRBD1. V lost 3 bases and J lost 8; bases outside the gene matches: 6. Looked up from germline, CDR1 is SGHRS and CDR2 is YFSETQ. This CDR3 spans 14 amino acids. The CDR3 region has the DNA TGCGCCAGCAGCTCAGGGGGCCCGACGGAAAAACTGTTTTTT. Translated: CASSSGGPTEKLFF.

This chain links TRBV19 with TRBJ1-1, with TRBD1 matching over 9 bases. This CDR3 spans 16 amino acids. Germline loops: CDR1 LNHDA, CDR2 SQIVND (reference sequence). Germline trimming cut 0 bases from V and 4 bases from J; bases unmatched to any gene: 6. CDR3 sequence (DNA): TGTGCCAGTAGTATAGACAACAGGGGGCTGACCACTGAAGCTTTCTTT. Translation: CASSIDNRGLTTEAFF.

This clone was seen more than once but under ten times. The chain combines TRBV28 with TRBJ1-4; the match to TRBD1 covers 10 bases. After removal of 6 bases from V and 8 bases from J, the junction contained 6 bases not matched to a gene. Germline assignment: CDR1 MDHEN and CDR2 SYDVKM. The CDR3 length is 14 residues. The CDR3 region has the DNA TGTGCCAGCAGCACGGACAGGGGGACGGAAAAACTGTTTTTT. This gives the protein CASSTDRGTEKLFF.

This clone was observed a handful of times. The chain couples TRBV4-1 to TRBJ1-4; D gene unclear. Germline V gene sequence: CDR1 MGHRA, CDR2 YSYEKL. Trimming took 0 bases from V and 0 from J, leaving 8 bases between them. This CDR3 is built from 16 residues. CDR3 nucleotides: TGCGCCAGCAGCCAAGAGCCCTATGCAACTAATGAAAAACTGTTTTTT. It translates to CASSQEPYATNEKLFF.

The rearrangement joins TRBV9 to TRBJ1-4; 8 positions match TRBD1. The trim removed 6 bases at V and 8 bases at J, leaving 9 bases unmatched. CDR1 is SGDLS, CDR2 YYNGEE, per germline. This CDR3 region has 14 residues. Here the CDR3 reads CASNRGQGGEKLFF. The CDR3 nucleotides are TGTGCCAGCAACCGTGGACAGGGTGGGGAAAAACTGTTTTTT. Full variable domain (missing parts from reference TRBV9 and TRBJ1-4): DSGVTQTPKHLITATGQRVTLRCSPRSGDLSVYWYQQSLDQGLQFLIQYYNGEERAKGNILERFSAQQFPDLHSELNLSSLELGDSALYFCASNRGQGGEKLFFGSGTQLSVL.